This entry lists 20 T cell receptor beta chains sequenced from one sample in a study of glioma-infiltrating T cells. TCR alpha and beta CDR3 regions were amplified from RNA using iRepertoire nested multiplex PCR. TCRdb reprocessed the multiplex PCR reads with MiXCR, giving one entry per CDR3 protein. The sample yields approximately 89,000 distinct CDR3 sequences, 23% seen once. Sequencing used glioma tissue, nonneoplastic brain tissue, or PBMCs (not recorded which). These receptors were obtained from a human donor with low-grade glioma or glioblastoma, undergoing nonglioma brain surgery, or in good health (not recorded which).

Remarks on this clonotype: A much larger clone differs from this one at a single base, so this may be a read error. The CDR3 DNA reads TGTGCCAGTGGAAGGGGCTATGGCTACACCTTC. It specifies CASGRGYGYTF. The rearrangement uses TRBV7-9 and TRBJ1-2; possible D gene TRBD1, 5 bases. There are 11 residues in the CDR3. Trimming removed 9 bases from V and 4 bases from J, with 9 bases in between. The germline V gene has CDR1 SEHNR and CDR2 FQNEAQ (reference sequence).

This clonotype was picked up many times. The CDR3 region is CASSQISGVSSGNTIYF. In DNA form, the CDR3 reads TGTGCCAGCAGTCAAATTTCGGGGGTCAGCTCTGGAAACACCATATATTTT. The chain is built from TRBV7-2 and TRBJ1-3; a weak D match, TRBD1 (5 bases). In germline, CDR1 is SGHTA, CDR2 FQGNSA. The CDR3 spans 17 residues. Trimming took off 6 bases at V and 0 bases at J, with 18 bases between the two ends.

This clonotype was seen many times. The CDR3 nucleotides read TGTGCCAGCAGCCACTCGGATACGCAGTATTTT. Its translation: CASSHSDTQYF. The gene calls are TRBV6-1 and TRBJ2-3, with unresolved D. Per the germline V gene, CDR1 is MNHNS and CDR2 is SASEGT. V dropped 6 bases and J dropped 6 bases, with 7 bases sitting between them. CDR3 length: 11 residues.

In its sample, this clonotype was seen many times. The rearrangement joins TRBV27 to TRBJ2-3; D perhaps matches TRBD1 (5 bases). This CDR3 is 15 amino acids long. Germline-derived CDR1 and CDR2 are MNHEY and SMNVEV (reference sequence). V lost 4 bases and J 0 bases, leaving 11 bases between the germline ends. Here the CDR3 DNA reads TGTGCCAGCAGTTCCCCCAGGGCTAGCACAGATACGCAGTATTTT. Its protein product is CASSSPRASTDTQYF.

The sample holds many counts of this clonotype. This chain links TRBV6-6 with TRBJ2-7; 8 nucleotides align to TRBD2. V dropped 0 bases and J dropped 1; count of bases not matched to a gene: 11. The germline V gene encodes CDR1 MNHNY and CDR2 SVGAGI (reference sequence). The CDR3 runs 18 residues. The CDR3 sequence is CASSYSTLVREGSYEQYF. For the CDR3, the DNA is TGTGCCAGCAGTTACTCCACCTTGGTTCGGGAGGGTTCCTACGAGCAGTACTTC.

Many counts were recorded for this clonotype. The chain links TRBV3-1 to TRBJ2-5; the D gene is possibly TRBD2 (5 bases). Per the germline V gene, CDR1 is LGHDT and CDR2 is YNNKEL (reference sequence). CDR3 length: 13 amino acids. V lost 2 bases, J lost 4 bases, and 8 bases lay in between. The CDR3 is CASSQNRGETQYF. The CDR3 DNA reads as TGTGCCAGCAGCCAAAACCGGGGAGAGACCCAGTACTTC.

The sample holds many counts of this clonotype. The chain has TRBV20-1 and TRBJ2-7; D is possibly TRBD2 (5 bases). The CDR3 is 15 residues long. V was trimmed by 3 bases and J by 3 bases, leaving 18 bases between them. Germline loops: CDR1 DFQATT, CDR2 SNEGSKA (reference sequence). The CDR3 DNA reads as TGCAGTGCTAGCCCTATCCAACAGAGGGACTACGAGCAGTACTTC. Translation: CSASPIQQRDYEQYF.

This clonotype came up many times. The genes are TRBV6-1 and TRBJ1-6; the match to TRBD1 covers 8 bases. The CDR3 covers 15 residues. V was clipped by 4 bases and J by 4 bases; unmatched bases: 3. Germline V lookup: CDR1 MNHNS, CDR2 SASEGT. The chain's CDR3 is CASSGYRGYNSPLHF. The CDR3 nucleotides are TGTGCCAGCAGTGGCTACAGGGGGTATAATTCACCCCTCCACTTT.

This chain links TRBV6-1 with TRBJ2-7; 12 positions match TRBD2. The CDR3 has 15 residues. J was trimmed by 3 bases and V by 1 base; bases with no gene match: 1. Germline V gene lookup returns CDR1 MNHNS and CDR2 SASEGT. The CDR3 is CASSEGTSGIYEQYF. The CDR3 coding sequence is TGTGCCAGCAGTGAAGGGACTAGCGGGATCTACGAGCAGTACTTC.

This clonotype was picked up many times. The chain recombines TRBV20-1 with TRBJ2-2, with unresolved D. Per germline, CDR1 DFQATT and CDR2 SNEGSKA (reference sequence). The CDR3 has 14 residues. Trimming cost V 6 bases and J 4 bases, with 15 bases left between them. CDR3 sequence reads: CSASSRGRTGELFF. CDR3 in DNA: TGCAGTGCCTCGTCCCGCGGACGCACCGGGGAGCTGTTTTTT.

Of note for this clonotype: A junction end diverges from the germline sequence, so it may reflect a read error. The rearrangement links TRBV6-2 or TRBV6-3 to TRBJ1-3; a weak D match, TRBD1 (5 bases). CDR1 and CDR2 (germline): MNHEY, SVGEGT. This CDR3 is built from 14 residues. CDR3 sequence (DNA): TGTGCCAGCACTACAGGATCCTCTGGAAACACCGTATACTTT. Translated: CASTTGSSGNTVYF.

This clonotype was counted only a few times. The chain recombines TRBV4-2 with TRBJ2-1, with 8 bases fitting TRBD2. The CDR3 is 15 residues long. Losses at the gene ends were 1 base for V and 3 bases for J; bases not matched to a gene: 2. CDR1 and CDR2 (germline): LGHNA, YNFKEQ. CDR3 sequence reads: CASSQAGGLYNEQFF. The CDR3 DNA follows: TGTGCCAGCAGCCAAGCGGGAGGGCTCTACAATGAGCAGTTCTTC.

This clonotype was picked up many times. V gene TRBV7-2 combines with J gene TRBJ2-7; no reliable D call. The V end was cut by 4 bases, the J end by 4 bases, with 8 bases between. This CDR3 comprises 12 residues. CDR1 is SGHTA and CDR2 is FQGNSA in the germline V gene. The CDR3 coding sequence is TGTGCCAGCAGCTCGCCTCAGTACGAGCAGTACTTC. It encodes CASSSPQYEQYF.

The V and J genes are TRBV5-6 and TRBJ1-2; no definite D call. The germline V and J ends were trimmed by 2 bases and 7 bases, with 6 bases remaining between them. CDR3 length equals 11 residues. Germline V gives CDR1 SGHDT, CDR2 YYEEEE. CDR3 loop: CASSFGPGYTF. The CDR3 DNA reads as TGTGCCAGCAGCTTTGGACCTGGCTACACCTTC.

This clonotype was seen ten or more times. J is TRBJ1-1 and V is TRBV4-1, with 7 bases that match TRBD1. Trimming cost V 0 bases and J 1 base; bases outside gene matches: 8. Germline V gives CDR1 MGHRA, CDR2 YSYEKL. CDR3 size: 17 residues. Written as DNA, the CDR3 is TGCGCCAGCAGCCAAGACCCCCCAAGGACAGGGAACACTGAAGCTTTCTTT. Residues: CASSQDPPRTGNTEAFF.

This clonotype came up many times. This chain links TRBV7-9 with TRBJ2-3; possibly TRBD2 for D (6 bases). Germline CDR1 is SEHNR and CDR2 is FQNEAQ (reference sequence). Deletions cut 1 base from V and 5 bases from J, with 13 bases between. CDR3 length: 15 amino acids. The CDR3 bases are TGTGCCAGCAGCTTAGTGGGCGGGGCAGAAGATACGCAGTATTTT. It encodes CASSLVGGAEDTQYF.

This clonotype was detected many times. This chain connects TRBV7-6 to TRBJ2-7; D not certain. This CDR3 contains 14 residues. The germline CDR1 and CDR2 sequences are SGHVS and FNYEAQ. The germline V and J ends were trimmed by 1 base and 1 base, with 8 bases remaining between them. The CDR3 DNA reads TGTGCCAGCAGCTTAGGGACGGAATCCTACGAGCAGTACTTC. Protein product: CASSLGTESYEQYF.

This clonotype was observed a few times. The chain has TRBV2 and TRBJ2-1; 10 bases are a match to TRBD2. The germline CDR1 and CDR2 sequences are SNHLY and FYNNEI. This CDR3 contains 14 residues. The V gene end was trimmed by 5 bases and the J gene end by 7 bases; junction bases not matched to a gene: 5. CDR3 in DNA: TGTGCCAGCAGTCGAGCGGGGGGGCCAAATGAGCAGTTCTTC. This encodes CASSRAGGPNEQFF.

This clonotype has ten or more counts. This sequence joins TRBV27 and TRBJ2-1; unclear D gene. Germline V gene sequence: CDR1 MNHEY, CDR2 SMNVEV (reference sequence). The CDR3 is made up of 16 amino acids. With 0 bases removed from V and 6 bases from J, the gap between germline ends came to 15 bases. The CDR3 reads CASSLSVGSGSNEQFF. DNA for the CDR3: TGTGCCAGCAGTTTATCGGTGGGATCAGGAAGCAATGAGCAGTTCTTC.

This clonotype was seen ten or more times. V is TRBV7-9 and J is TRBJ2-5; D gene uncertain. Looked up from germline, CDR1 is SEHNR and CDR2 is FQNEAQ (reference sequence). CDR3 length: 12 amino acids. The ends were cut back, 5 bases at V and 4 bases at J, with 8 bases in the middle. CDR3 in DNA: TGTGCCAGCAGCCGCCCGAGAGAGACCCAGTACTTC. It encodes CASSRPRETQYF.